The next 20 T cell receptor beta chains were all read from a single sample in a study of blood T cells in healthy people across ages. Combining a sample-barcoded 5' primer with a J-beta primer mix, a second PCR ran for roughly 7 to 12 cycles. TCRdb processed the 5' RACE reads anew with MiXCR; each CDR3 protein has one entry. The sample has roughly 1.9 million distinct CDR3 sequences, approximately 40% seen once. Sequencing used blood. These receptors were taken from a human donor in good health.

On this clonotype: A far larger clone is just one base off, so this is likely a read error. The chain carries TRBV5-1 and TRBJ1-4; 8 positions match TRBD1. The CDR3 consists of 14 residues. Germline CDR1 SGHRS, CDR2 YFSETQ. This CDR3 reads CASSLGQGGEKLCF. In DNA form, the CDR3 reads TGCGCCAGCAGCTTAGGACAGGGAGGTGAAAAACTGTGTTTT. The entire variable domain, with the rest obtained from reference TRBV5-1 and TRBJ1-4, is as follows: KAGVTQTPRYLIKTRGQQVTLSCSPISGHRSVSWYQQTPGQGLQFLFEYFSETQRNKGNFPGRFSGRQFSNSRSEMNVSTLELGDSALYLCASSLGQGGEKLCFGSGTQLSVL.

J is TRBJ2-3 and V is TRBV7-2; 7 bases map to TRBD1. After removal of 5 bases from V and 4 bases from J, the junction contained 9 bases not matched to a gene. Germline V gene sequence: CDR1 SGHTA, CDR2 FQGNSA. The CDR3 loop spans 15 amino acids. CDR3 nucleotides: TGTGCCAGCAGCCAGCGACAGGGTATTGCAGATACGCAGTATTTT. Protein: CASSQRQGIADTQYF.

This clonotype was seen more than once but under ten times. The CDR3 DNA follows: TGCAGCGCCGAGGACGGATCCTATGGCTACACCTTC. Protein product: CSAEDGSYGYTF. The chain links TRBV29-1 to TRBJ1-2; no reliable D call. Trimming removed 7 bases at V and 4 bases at J, with 13 bases between. Germline CDR1 SQVTM, CDR2 ANQGSEA. This CDR3 region has 12 residues.

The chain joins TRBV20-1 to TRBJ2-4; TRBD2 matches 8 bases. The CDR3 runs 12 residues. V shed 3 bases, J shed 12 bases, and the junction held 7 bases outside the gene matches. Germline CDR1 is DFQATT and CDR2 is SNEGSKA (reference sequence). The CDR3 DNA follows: TGCAGTGCTAGGAGGAGTCTAGCGGGTCAGTACTTC. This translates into CSARRSLAGQYF.

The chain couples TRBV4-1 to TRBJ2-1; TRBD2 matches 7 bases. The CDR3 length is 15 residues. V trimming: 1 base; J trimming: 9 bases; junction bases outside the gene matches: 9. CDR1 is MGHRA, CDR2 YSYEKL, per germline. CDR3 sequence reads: CASSQVGGPGGEQFF. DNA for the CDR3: TGCGCCAGCAGCCAAGTCGGTGGGCCGGGAGGTGAGCAGTTCTTC.

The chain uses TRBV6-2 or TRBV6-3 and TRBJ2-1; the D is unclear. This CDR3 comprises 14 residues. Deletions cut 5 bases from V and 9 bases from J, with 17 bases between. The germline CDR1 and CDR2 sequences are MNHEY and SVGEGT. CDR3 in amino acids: CASSPTALIGEQFF. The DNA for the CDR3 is TGTGCCAGCAGTCCGACCGCCCTAATCGGTGAGCAGTTCTTC.

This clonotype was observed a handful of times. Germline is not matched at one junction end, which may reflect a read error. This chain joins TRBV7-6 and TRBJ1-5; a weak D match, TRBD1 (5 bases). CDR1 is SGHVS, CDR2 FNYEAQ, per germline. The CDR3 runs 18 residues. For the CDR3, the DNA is TGTGCCAGCAGCTTAGAGATCCCGACAGAAGTTAGCAGTCAGCCCCAGCATTTT. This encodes CASSLEIPTEVSSQPQHF.

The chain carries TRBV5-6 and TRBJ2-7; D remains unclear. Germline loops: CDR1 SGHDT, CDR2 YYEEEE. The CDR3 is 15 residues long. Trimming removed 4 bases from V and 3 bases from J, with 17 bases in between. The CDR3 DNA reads TGTGCCAGCAGCCCTACACGAAGAATTGGCTACGAGCAGTACTTC. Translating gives CASSPTRRIGYEQYF.

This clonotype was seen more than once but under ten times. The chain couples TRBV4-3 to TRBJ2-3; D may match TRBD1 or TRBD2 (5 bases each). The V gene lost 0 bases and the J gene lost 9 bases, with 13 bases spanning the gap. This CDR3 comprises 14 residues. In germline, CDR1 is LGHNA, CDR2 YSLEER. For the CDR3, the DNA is TGCGCCAGCAGCCAAGAGGGGACCTTGGGGACGCAGTATTTT. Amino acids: CASSQEGTLGTQYF.

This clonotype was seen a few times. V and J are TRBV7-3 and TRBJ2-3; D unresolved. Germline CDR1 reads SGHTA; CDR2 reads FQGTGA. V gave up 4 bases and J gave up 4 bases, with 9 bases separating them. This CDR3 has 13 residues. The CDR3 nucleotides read TGTGCCAGCAGCTCGGTACTTGCAGATACGCAGTATTTT. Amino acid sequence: CASSSVLADTQYF. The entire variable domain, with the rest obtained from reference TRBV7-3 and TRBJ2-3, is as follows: GAGVSQTPSNKVTEKGKYVELRCDPISGHTALYWYRQSLGQGPEFLIYFQGTGAADDSGLPNDRFFAVRPEGSVSTLKIQRTERGDSAVYLCASSSVLADTQYFGPGTRLTVL.

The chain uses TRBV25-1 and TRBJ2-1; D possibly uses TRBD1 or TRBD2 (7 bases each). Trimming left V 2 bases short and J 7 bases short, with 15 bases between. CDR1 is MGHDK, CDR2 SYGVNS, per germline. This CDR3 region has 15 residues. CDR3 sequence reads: CASSEGRQGGNEQFF. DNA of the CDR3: TGTGCCAGCAGTGAAGGTCGACAGGGAGGGAATGAGCAGTTCTTC.

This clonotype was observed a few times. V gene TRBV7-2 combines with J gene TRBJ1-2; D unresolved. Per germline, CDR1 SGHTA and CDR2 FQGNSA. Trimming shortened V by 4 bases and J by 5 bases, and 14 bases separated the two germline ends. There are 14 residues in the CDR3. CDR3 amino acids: CASSSGLAGYGYTF. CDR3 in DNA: TGTGCCAGCAGCTCCGGACTCGCCGGTTATGGCTACACCTTC.

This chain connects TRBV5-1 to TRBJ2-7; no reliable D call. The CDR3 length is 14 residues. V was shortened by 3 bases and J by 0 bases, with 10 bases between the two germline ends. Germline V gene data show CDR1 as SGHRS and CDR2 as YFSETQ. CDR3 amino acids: CASSSTISSYEQYF. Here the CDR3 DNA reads TGCGCCAGCAGCTCAACTATCTCCTCCTACGAGCAGTACTTC.

CDR3 coding DNA: TGCAGTGCTATACCGGGACCTTCAAATGAAAAACTGTTTTTT. Its protein product is CSAIPGPSNEKLFF. This chain uses TRBV20-1 with TRBJ1-4; possible D gene TRBD1, 5 bases. The CDR3 length is 14 residues. The V gene lost 4 bases and the J gene lost 5 bases, with 14 bases spanning the gap. In germline, CDR1 is DFQATT, CDR2 SNEGSKA (reference sequence).

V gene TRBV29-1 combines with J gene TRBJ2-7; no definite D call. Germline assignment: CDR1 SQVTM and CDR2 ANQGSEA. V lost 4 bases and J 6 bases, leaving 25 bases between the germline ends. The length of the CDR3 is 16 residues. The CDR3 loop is CSVGAEGISFPFEQYF. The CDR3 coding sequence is TGCAGCGTTGGGGCGGAAGGGATCTCTTTCCCCTTCGAGCAGTACTTC.

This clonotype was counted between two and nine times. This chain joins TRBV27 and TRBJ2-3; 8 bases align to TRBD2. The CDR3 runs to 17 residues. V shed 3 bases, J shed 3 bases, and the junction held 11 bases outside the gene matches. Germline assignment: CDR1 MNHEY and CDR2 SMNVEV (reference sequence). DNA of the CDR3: TGTGCCAGCAGTTTTCAACTAGCGGTCGGAGGTACAGATACGCAGTATTTT. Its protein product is CASSFQLAVGGTDTQYF.

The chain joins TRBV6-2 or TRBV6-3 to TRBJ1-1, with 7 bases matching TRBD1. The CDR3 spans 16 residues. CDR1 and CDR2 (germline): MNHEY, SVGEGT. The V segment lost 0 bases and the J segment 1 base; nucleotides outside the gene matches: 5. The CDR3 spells CASSYSPTGANTEAFF. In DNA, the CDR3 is TGTGCCAGCAGTTACTCCCCCACAGGGGCGAACACTGAAGCTTTCTTT.

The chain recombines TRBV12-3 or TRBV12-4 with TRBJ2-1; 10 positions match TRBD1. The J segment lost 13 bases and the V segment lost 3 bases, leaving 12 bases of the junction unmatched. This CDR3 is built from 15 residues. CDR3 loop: CASSFGDRGVETQFF. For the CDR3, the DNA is TGTGCCAGCAGTTTTGGGGACAGGGGAGTCGAGACCCAGTTCTTC.

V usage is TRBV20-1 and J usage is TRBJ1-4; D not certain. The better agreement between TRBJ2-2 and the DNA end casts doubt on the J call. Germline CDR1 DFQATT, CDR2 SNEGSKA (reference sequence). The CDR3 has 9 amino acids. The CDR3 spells CSARGELFF. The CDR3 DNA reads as TGCAGTGCTAGGGGGGAGCTGTTTTTT.

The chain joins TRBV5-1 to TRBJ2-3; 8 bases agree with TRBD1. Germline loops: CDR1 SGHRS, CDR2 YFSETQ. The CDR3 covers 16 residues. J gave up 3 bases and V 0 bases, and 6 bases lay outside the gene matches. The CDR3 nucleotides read TGCGCCAGCAGCTTGGAGGGGCAGGGGGCGACAGATACGCAGTATTTT. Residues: CASSLEGQGATDTQYF. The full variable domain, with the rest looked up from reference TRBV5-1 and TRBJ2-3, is KAGVTQTPRYLIKTRGQQVTLSCSPISGHRSVSWYQQTPGQGLQFLFEYFSETQRNKGNFPGRFSGRQFSNSRSEMNVSTLELGDSALYLCASSLEGQGATDTQYFGPGTRLTVL.